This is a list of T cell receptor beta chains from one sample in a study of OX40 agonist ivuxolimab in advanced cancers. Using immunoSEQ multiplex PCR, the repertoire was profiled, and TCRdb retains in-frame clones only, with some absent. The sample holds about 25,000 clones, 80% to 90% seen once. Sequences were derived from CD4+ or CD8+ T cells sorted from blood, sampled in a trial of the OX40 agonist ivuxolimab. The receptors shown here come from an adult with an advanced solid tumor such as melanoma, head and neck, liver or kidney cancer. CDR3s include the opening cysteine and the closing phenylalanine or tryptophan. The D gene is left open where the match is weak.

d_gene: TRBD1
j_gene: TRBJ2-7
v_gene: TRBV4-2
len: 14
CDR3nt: TGTGCCAGCAGCCAGTCTCTCGGACAGGAAGAGCAGTACTTC
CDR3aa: CASSQSLGQEEQYF

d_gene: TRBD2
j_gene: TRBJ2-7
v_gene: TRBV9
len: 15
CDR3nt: TGTGCCAGCAGCGTAGGACTAGCGGGGGGATACGAGCAGTACTTC
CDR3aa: CASSVGLAGGYEQYF

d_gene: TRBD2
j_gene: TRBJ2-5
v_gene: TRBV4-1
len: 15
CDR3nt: TGCGCCAGCAGCCAGACTAGCGGAGACGGGGAGACCCAGTACTTC
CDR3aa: CASSQTSGDGETQYF

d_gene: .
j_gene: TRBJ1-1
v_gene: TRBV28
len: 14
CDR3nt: TGTGCCAGCAGCCCCTGGGGGGGGAGCACTGAAGCTTTCTTT
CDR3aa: CASSPWGGSTEAFF

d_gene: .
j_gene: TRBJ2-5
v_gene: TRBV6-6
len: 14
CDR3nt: TGTGCCAGCAGTTACCCGGGACCTGAGGAGACCCAGTACTTC
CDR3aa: CASSYPGPEETQYF

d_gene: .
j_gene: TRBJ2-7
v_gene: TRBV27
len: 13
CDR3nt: TGTGCCAGCAGTTTAGGGCTTTACTACGAGCAGTACTTC
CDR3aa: CASSLGLYYEQYF

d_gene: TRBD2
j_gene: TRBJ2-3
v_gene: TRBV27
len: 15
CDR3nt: TGTGCCAGCAGTTTATGGACTAGCGGGGGAGATACGCAGTATTTT
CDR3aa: CASSLWTSGGDTQYF

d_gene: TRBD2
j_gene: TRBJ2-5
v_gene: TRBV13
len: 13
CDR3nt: TGTGCCAGCAGCGGGACTAGCGAAGAGACCCAGTACTTC
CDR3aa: CASSGTSEETQYF

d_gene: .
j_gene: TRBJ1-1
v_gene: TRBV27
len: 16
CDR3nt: TGTGCCAGCAGTTGGACCCCGGGCCCATCGAACACTGAAGCTTTCTTT
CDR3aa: CASSWTPGPSNTEAFF

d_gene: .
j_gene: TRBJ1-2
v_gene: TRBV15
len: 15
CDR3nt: TGTGCCACCAGCAGAGATGATAAGGCGAGCTATGGCTACACCTTC
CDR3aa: CATSRDDKASYGYTF

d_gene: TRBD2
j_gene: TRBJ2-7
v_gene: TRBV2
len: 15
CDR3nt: TGTGCCAGCAGGGCTCTAGCGGGAGGAACTTACGAGCAGTACTTC
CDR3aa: CASRALAGGTYEQYF

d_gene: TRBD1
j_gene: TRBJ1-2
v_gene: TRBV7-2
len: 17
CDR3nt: TGTGCCAGCAGCCCAACACCGGGACAGGGTCCCCTCTATGGCTACACCTTC
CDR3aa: CASSPTPGQGPLYGYTF

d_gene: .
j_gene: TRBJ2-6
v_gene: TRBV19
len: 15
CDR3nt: TGTGCCAGTCGGACGACAAGCTCTGGGGCCAACGTCCTGACTTTC
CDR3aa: CASRTTSSGANVLTF

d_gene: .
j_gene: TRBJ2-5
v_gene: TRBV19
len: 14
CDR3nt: TGTGCCAGTAGTATGGGACTTGCGATAGAGACCCAGTACTTC
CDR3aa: CASSMGLAIETQYF

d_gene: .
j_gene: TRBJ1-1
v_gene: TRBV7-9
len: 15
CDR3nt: TGTGCCAGCAGCTTAGTAGGACGGGCGAACACTGAAGCTTTCTTT
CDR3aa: CASSLVGRANTEAFF

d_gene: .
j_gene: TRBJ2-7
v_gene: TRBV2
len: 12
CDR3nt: TGTGCCACCTCAGGGTTGTACAACGAGCAGTACTTC
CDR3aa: CATSGLYNEQYF

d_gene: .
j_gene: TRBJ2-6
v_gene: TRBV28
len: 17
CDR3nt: TGTGCCAGCAGTTTATTAAGGGAGTGGTCTGGGGCCAACGTCCTGACTTTC
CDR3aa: CASSLLREWSGANVLTF

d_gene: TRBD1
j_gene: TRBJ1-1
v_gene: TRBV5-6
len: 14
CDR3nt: TGTGCCAGCAGCCAGGACAGGGGGAACACTGAAGCTTTCTTT
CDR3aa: CASSQDRGNTEAFF

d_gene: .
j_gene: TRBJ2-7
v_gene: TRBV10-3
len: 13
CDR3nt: TGTGCCATCAGTGAGTACCCAGCCGACGAGCAGTACTTC
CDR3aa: CAISEYPADEQYF

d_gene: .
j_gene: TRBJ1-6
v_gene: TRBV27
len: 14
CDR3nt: TGTGCCAGCAGTCCCGGGACCGCTAATTCACCCCTCCACTTT
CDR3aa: CASSPGTANSPLHF

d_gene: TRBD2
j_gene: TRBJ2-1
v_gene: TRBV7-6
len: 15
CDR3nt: TGTGCCAGCAGCTTAAAGGCGGGGGGGCTCGATGAGCAGTTCTTC
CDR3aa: CASSLKAGGLDEQFF

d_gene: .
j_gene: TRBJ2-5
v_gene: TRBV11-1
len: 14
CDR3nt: TGTGCCAGCAGCTTAGCAGTTGGCAGGGAGACCCAGTACTTC
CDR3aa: CASSLAVGRETQYF

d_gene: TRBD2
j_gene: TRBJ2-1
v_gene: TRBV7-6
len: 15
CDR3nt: TGTGCCAGCAGCCCCGGGACTAGCGACCACAATGAGCAGTTCTTC
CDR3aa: CASSPGTSDHNEQFF

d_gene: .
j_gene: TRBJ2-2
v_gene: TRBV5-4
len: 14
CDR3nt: TGTGCCAGCAACCCGGGTTTTAACACCGGGGAGCTGTTTTTT
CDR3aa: CASNPGFNTGELFF

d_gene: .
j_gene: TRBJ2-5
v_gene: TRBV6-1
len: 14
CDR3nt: TGTGCCAGCAGTGAAGCGTCCCTGACGGAGACCCAGTACTTC
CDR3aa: CASSEASLTETQYF

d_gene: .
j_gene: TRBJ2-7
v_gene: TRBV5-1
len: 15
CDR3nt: TGCGCCAGCAGCTTAGGTACCGACCACCCCGGCGAGCAGTACTTC
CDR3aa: CASSLGTDHPGEQYF